What follows is one T cell receptor (beta chain) and its context. The CDR3 loop spans 13 amino acids. J lost 10 bases, V lost 5 bases, and 9 bases had no gene match. From germline, CDR1 is SGHTA and CDR2 FQGNSA. This specimen belongs to a study of shared clonotypes between healthy human individuals. Profiled with immunoSEQ multiplex PCR; TCRdb holds only in-frame clones, not every one. The table includes over 950,000 clones, approximately 77% detected once. This sequence originates from a man between 18 and 35 years old in good health. Some clones in this sample may be carry-over from other donors' samples. V and J are TRBV7-2 and TRBJ1-2; 8 nucleotides align to TRBD1. Sequenced input: memory CD4+ T cells from PBMCs. Subset denoted: CD45RA-negative fraction. The CDR3 nucleotides are TGTGCCAGCAGCCAAGGACAGGGTCTGGTCTACACCTTC. It encodes CASSQGQGLVYTF. The variable domain in full, with the rest retrieved from reference TRBV7-2 and TRBJ1-2, is GAGVSQSPSNKVTEKGKDVELRCDPISGHTALYWYRQSLGQGLEFLIYFQGNSAPDKSGLPSDRFSAERTGGSVSTLTIQRTQQEDSAVYLCASSQGQGLVYTFGSGTRLTVV.